This T cell receptor beta chain was recovered during a study of T cells in narcolepsy. Method: immunoSEQ multiplex PCR; TCRdb's copy keeps in-frame clones and lacks some. This table has 25,000 to 35,000 clones, 75% to 90% appearing once. Trimming stripped 4 bases from V and 6 bases from J, with 21 bases between. From germline, CDR1 is SGHTA and CDR2 FQGNSA. This CDR3 contains 16 residues. This receptor was obtained from a human donor with narcolepsy. Source material: CD45RA- memory CD4+ T cells from PBMCs. The J gene is TRBJ1-2, the V gene TRBV7-2; the D is unclear. Here the CDR3 DNA reads TGTGCCAGCAGCTCCGCCGTAGCGGGAAAAGAGAATGGCTACACCTTC. It yields the protein CASSSAVAGKENGYTF.